This T cell receptor beta chain was observed in a study of T cell responses to AZD1222 COVID-19 vaccine. V lost 3 bases and J 7 bases, leaving 15 bases between the germline ends. The CDR3 has 14 residues. CDR1 is LNHDA and CDR2 is SQIVND in the germline V gene (reference sequence). Sequencing was performed with immunoSEQ multiplex PCR; in TCRdb, only in-frame clones are kept and a portion is missing. The table shows 130,000 or so clones, with less than 95% occurring only once. This clone is a singleton in its sample. V is TRBV19 and J is TRBJ1-2; TRBD1 is a possible D gene (5 bases). The sequenced sample was peripheral blood, obtained on day 0 of AZD1222 vaccination. The clonotype originates from an adult in good health. CDR3 DNA: TGTGCCAGTAGTATCCACTCCCAGGGAATTGGCTACACCTTC. This encodes CASSIHSQGIGYTF.